This T cell receptor beta chain was sequenced in a study of cytomegalovirus exposure and HLA in healthy donors. V shed 6 bases, J shed 0 bases, and the junction held 4 bases outside the gene matches. Germline values: CDR1 SNHLY, CDR2 FYNNEI. The CDR3 loop spans 15 amino acids. Study results and caveats: Under in vitro conditions, three CMV-associated chains were confirmed as specific for CMV antigens.

Details on this clone: The target antigen is unknown.

The PCR used 60 Vbeta and 13 Jbeta primers. The protocol was immunoSEQ multiplex PCR, while the TCRdb copy is restricted to in-frame clones and leaves out a portion. In the table there are some 150,000 clones, 80% to 90% of which are singletons. The rearrangement uses TRBV2 and TRBJ1-1, with 10 bases lining up with TRBD1. Sample: PBMCs. The clonotype was recovered from a woman between 18 and 30 years old in good health and CMV-seropositive. For the CDR3, the DNA is TGTGCCAGCAGATCCGGGACAGGGGTGAACACTGAAGCTTTCTTT. Translation gives CASRSGTGVNTEAFF.